This TCR beta chain is drawn from a study of T-cell memory formation after mild COVID-19. Study-wide points: Clones that contracted clustered mainly in CM and EM if CD4+ and in EMRA if CD8+.

V lost 7 bases and J lost 3, with 15 bases in between. CDR1 is KGHDR and CDR2 is SFDVKD in the germline V gene. The CDR3 totals 15 residues. Sample barcodes and UMIs were carried by the TCR alpha and TCR beta cDNA libraries that 5'RACE generated with constant-segment primers. TCRdb reanalysed the 5' RACE reads using MiXCR and keeps one entry per CDR3 protein. The sample contains 300,000 to 350,000 distinct CDR3 sequences, over 10% of which appear only once. In the case of this clonotype: The antigen is undetermined.

This chain joins TRBV24-1 and TRBJ2-1; no reliable D call. The sequenced material came from PBMCs or a T cell subset sorted from them (not recorded which). The sequence was collected from a man between 18 and 29 years old who had mild COVID-19 (a few samples of this study predate the infection). Cell type and time point are not known. This chain's CDR3 is CATSSQDGGYNEQFF. The DNA for the CDR3 is TGTGCCACCAGCAGCCAGGACGGCGGCTACAATGAGCAGTTCTTC.